The entry below gives a single T cell receptor (beta chain) sequence along with its context. Its antigen is as yet unknown. The sample comes from a study of shared clonotypes between healthy human individuals. Study-wide results and limits: Larger richness was generally estimated for naive than memory subsets. The generation probabilities recorded for non-shared clonotypes fell below those of clonotypes shared by all four donors. A small donor pool kept down the genetic and exposure-history diversity that was represented.

Across several immunoSEQ plates, the genomic DNA of each subset was split evenly. Here immunoSEQ multiplex PCR was the method, and the copy in TCRdb shows in-frame clones only, minus some. This table has under 1,100,000 clones, about four fifths appearing once. Losses at the gene ends were 8 bases for V and 3 bases for J; bases not matched to a gene: 8. CDR3 length equals 14 residues. Germline V gene lookup returns CDR1 SGHVS and CDR2 FQNEAQ. The sequence was obtained from a young man in good health. Some clones in this sample may be carry-over from other donors' samples. The sample was memory CD4+ T cells from PBMCs. Subset reported: CD45RA-negative fraction. V and J are TRBV7-8 and TRBJ2-3; 7 nucleotides match TRBD2. DNA for the CDR3: TGTGCCAGCGAACTCCTAGCGGTTACAGATACGCAGTATTTT. The encoded protein is CASELLAVTDTQYF. Filled out from reference TRBV7-8 and TRBJ2-3, the complete variable domain reads GAGVSQSPRYKVAKRGQDVALRCDPISGHVSLFWYQQALGQGPEFLTYFQNEAQLDKSGLPSDRFFAERPEGSVSTLKIQRTQQEDSAVYLCASELLAVTDTQYFGPGTRLTVL.